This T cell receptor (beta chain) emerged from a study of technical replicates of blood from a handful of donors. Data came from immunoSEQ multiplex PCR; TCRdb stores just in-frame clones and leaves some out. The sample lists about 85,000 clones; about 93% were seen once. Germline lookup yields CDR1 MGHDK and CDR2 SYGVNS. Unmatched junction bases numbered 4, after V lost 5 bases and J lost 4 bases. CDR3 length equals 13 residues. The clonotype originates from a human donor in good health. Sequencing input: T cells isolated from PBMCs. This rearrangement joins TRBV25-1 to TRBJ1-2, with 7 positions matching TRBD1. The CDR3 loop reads CASSLTGLYGYTF. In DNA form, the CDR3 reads TGTGCCAGCAGTCTGACAGGGCTCTATGGCTACACCTTC.